The sequence of this T cell receptor beta chain was determined in a study of regulatory T cells in long-lasting Graves disease (dated by TCRdb to the early 2020s). With regard to the full study: Newly diagnosed Graves' disease patients had taken antithyroid drugs for less than 3 months. Persistent Graves' disease patients were compared with newly diagnosed Graves' disease patients by peripheral blood TCR sequencing and RNA sequencing. A total of about 33 samples were covered by TCR sequencing, comprising approximately 13 persistent and around 20 newly diagnosed Graves' disease patients. The study was registered as a clinical trial and conducted in China.

This clonotype was seen at least ten times. No antigen is known for it. No much larger clone is present one base from it, and per-base qualities are unavailable. What the research found in general, with its limitations: The small sample size was acknowledged by the authors as a limitation that may reduce accuracy. Compared with newly diagnosed patients, patients with persistent Graves' disease had lower TCR Shannon entropy and fewer highly expanded clones, which suggests clonal expansion. A larger number of public clonotypes was shared among persistent patients (2,741) than among newly diagnosed patients (about 990). Sequencing and analysis were limited to the TCR beta chain. Preferential use of TRBV28, TRBJ1-2 and TRBJ2-5 was observed in persistent disease, whereas TRBV20-1 and TRBJ2-1 were favored in newly diagnosed disease. Peripheral blood alone was examined, since thyroid tissue, which constituted the primary lesion, could not be accessed.

This specimen's time point label, per the study, means: newly diagnosed GD, antithyroid drugs for less than 3 months. For both TCR sequencing and RNA sequencing, RNA was extracted from PBMCs in TRIzol. The diagnosis of Graves' disease was made according to American Thyroid Association guidelines. Patients for the study were recruited at an endocrinology department in Xi'an, China. Each patient gave around 9 milliliters of peripheral blood, collected in an EDTA anticoagulant tube. Ficoll Paque Plus density gradient separation was used to isolate PBMCs, and no additional T cell sorting was done. RNA quality was checked with an Agilent 2100 Bioanalyzer and agarose gel, and concentration with a NanoDrop 2000. Germline trimming amounts to 3 bases on V and 0 bases on J, with 9 as the count of junction bases outside the gene matches. The CDR3 holds 19 amino acids from the cysteine to the phenylalanine. This entry keeps only the CDR3 DNA: 57 bases, framed from base 1. CDR1 and CDR2 are read off the germline V gene as SGHRS and YFSETQ.

The library was built by means of multiplex PCR. Reads for this sample came from an Illumina HiSeq 4000. TCR beta libraries were built with iRepertoire HTBI primers and Arm-PCR amplification of CDR3 regions. Before sequencing, the PCR products underwent gel purification. In the source study's methods: Gene usage analysis of CDR3 amino acid clonotypes relied on the roughly 67 TRBV and over 13 TRBJ segments identified across samples. COPE and FqMerger were used to merge filtered high-quality paired reads into contigs. BLAST was used to align contigs to IMGT TRBV, TRBD and TRBJ reference genes, and CDR3 was defined according to IMGT. Any clonotype with a frequency above 0.1% was counted as a highly expanded clone. Repertoire diversity was measured by Shannon entropy, and V-J evenness by the Gini coefficient. Public clonotypes were defined as clonotypes shared by more than one individual. TCRdb reprocessing: public reads trimmed at Q25 with fastp, clones called with MiXCR, in-frame beta chains kept. Every CDR3 protein is listed once, alongside the most common genes and DNA of its rows. The V and J calls and clone size come from TCRdb's table, not from the authors' own analysis. In this sample the table shows roughly 380,000 distinct CDR3 sequences, 15% of which occur a single time. The biggest ten clones account for approximately 22% of the sample.

This TCR was sampled from a female donor with Graves disease. The sequences come from peripheral blood mononuclear cells (PBMCs), collected at new diagnosis, from a patient treated with antithyroid drugs. Recombination joined TRBV5-1 with TRBJ2-2, and 12 junction bases match TRBD2. The bases read TGCGCCAGCAGCTGGAGGACTAGCGGGACTGACGCGAACACCGGGGAGCTGTTTTTT. It is translated as CASSWRTSGTDANTGELFF.